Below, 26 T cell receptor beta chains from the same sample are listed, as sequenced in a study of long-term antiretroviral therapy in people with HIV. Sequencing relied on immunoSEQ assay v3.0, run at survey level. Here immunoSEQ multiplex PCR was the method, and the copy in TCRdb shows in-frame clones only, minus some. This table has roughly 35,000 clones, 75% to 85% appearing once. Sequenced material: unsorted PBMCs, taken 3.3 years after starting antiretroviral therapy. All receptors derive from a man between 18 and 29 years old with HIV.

This CDR3 reads CASSPPSAGSSYEQYF. In nucleotides, the CDR3 is TGTGCCAGCTCACCACCTTCGGCAGGGAGCTCCTACGAGCAGTACTTC. The chain combines TRBV18 with TRBJ2-7; D possibly matches TRBD1 or TRBD2 (5 bases each). V lost 0 bases to trimming and J lost 0 bases, with 12 bases between them. Germline-derived CDR1 and CDR2 are KGHSH and LQKENI. The CDR3 runs to 16 residues.

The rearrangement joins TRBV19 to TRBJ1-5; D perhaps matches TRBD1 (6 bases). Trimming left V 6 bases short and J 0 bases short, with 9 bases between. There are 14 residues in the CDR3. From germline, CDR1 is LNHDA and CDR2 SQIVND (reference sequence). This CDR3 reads CASRTQGSNQPQHF. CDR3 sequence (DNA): TGTGCCAGTAGGACACAGGGTAGCAATCAGCCCCAGCATTTT.

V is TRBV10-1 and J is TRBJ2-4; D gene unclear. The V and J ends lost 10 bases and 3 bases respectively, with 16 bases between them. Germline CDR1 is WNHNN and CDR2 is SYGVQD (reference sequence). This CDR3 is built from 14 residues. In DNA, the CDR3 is TGCGCCAAGGACGGCACCAACCTCAAAAACATTCAGTACTTC. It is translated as CAKDGTNLKNIQYF.

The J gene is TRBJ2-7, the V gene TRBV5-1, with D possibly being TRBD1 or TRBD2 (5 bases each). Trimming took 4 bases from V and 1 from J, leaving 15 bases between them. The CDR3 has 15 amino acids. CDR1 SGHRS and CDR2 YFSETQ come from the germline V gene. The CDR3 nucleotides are TGCGCCAGCAGCGTAGGTGGGACCTCTTCCTACGAGCAGTACTTC. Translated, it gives CASSVGGTSSYEQYF.

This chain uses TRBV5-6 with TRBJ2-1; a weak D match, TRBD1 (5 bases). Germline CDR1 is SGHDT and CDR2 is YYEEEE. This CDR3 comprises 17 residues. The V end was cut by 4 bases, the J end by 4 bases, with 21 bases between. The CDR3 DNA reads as TGTGCCAGCAGCCTCACAGGATCCCCCGCTTCTTACAATGAGCAGTTCTTC. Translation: CASSLTGSPASYNEQFF. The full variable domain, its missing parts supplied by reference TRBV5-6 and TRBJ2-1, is DAGVTQSPTHLIKTRGQQVTLRCSPKSGHDTVSWYQQALGQGPQFIFQYYEEEERQRGNFPDRFSGHQFPNYSSELNVNALLLGDSALYLCASSLTGSPASYNEQFFGPGTRLTVL.

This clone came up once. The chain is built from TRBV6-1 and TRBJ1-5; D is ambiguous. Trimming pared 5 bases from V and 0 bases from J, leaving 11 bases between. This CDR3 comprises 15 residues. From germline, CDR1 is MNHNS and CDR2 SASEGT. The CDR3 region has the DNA TGTGCCAGCAGTCCGACCCCGACTAGCAATCAGCCCCAGCATTTT. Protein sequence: CASSPTPTSNQPQHF.

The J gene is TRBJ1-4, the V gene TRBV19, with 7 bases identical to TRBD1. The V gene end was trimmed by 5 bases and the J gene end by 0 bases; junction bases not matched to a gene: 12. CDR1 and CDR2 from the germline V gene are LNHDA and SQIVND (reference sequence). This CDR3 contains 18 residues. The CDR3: CASSAKRGGAATNEKLFF. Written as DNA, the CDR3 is TGTGCCAGTAGTGCCAAGAGAGGGGGCGCGGCAACTAATGAAAAACTGTTTTTT.

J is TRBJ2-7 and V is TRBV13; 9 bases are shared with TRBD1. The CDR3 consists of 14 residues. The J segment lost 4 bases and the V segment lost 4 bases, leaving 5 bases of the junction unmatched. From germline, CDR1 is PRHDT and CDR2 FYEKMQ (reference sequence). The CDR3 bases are TGTGCCAGCAGCTGGGGGACAGGGACGTACGAGCAGTACTTC. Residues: CASSWGTGTYEQYF.

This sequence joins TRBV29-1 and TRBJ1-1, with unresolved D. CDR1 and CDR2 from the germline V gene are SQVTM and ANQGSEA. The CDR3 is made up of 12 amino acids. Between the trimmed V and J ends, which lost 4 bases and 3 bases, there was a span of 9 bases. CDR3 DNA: TGCAGCGTTGGCCGGGGAGACACTGAAGCTTTCTTT. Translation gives CSVGRGDTEAFF. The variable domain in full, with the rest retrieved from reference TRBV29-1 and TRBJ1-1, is SAVISQKPSRDICQRGTSLTIQCQVDSQVTMMFWYRQQPGQSLTLIATANQGSEATYESGFVIDKFPISRPNLTFSTLTVSNMSPEDSSIYLCSVGRGDTEAFFGQGTRLTVV.

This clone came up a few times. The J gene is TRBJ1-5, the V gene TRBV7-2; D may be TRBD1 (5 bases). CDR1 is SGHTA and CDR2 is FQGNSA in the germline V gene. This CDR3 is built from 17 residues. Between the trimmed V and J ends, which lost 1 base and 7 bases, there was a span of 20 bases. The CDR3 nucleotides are TGTGCCAGCAGCTTAGGAGAGAGGGGTAAGGAAAGGCAGCCCCAGCATTTT. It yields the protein CASSLGERGKERQPQHF.

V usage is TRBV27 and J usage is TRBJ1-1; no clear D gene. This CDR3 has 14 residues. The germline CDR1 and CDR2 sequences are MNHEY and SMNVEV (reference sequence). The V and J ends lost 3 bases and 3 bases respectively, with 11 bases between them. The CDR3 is CASSFGQAHTEAFF. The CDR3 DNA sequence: TGTGCCAGCAGTTTCGGGCAGGCCCACACTGAAGCTTTCTTT.

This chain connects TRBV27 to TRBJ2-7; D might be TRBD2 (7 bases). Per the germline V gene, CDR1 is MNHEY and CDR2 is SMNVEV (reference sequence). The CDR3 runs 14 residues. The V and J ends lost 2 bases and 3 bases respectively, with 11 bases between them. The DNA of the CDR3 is TGTGCCAGCAGTTTACGGGGGGCCGGCTACGAGCAGTACTTC. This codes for CASSLRGAGYEQYF.

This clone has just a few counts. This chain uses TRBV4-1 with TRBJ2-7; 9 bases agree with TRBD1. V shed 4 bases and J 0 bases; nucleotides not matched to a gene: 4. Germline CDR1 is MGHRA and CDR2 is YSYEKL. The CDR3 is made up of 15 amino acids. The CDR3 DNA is TGCGCCAGCAGCCCCGGGACAGGGCACTCCTACGAGCAGTACTTC. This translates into CASSPGTGHSYEQYF.

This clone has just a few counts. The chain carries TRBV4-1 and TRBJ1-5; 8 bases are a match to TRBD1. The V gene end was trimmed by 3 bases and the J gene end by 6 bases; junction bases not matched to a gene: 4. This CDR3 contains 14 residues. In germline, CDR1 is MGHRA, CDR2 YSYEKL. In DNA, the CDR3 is TGCGCCAGCAGCCAGGGGACAGGCGCTCAGCCCCAGCATTTT. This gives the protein CASSQGTGAQPQHF.

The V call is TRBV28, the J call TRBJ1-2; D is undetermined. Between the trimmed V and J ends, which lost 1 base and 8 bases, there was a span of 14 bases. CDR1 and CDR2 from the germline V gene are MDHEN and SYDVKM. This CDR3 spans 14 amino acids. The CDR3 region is CASSLSTRPLGYTF. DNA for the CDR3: TGTGCCAGCAGTTTATCCACCCGACCTCTCGGCTACACCTTC.

The CDR3 reads CASTLSGPNTEAFF. As DNA, the CDR3 is TGTGCCAGCACCCTATCAGGTCCCAACACTGAAGCTTTCTTT. The V and J genes are TRBV6-5 and TRBJ1-1; D is uncertain. Per the germline V gene, CDR1 is MNHEY and CDR2 is SVGAGI. Trimming took 7 bases from V and 2 from J, leaving 14 bases between them. This CDR3 spans 14 amino acids.

CDR3 region: CASSEDRVDYEQYF. CDR3 bases: TGTGCCAGCAGCGAGGACAGGGTAGACTACGAGCAGTACTTC. The V gene is TRBV7-9, the J gene TRBJ2-7; 8 bases fit TRBD1. Germline trimming cut 5 bases from V and 3 bases from J; bases unmatched to any gene: 6. Germline CDR1 reads SEHNR; CDR2 reads FQNEAQ (reference sequence). This CDR3 has 14 amino acids. The full variable domain, with the rest looked up from reference TRBV7-9 and TRBJ2-7, is DTGVSQNPRHKITKRGQNVTFRCDPISEHNRLYWYRQTLGQGPEFLTYFQNEAQLEKSRLLSDRFSAERPKGSFSTLEIQRTEQGDSAMYLCASSEDRVDYEQYFGPGTRLTVT.

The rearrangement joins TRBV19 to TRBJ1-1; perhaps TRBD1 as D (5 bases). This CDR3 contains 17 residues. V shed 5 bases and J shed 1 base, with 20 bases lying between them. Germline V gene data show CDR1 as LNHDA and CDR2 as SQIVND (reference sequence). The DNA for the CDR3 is TGTGCCAGTAGTTTCCCGGGACTCCGTCAGGGGAACACTGAAGCTTTCTTT. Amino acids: CASSFPGLRQGNTEAFF.

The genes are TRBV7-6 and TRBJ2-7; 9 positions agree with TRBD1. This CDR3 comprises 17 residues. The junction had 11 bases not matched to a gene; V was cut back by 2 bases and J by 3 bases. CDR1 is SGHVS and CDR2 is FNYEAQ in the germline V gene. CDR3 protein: CASSLTPTGGNYYEQYF. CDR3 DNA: TGTGCCAGCAGCTTAACCCCGACAGGGGGGAACTACTACGAGCAGTACTTC.

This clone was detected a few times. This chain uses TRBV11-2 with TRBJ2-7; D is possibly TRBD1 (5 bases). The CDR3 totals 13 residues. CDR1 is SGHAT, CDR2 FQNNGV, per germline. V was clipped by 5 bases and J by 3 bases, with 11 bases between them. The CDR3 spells CASSLDSHYEQYF. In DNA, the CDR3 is TGTGCCAGCAGCCTCGACAGTCACTACGAGCAGTACTTC.

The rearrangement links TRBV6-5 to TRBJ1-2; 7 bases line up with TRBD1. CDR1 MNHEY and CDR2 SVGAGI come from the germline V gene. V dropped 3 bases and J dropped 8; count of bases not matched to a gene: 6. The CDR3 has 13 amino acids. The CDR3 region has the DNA TGTGCCAGCAGTTATACAGGGGCGGAAGGCTACACCTTC. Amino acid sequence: CASSYTGAEGYTF.

CDR3 amino acids: CASSISGGATREQFF. CDR3 nucleotides: TGTGCCAGTAGTATAAGCGGGGGGGCTACCCGTGAGCAGTTCTTC. The V and J genes are TRBV19 and TRBJ2-1; 10 nucleotides match TRBD2. The CDR3 has 15 amino acids. Germline lookup yields CDR1 LNHDA and CDR2 SQIVND (reference sequence). The junction had 7 bases not matched to a gene; V was cut back by 2 bases and J by 9 bases.

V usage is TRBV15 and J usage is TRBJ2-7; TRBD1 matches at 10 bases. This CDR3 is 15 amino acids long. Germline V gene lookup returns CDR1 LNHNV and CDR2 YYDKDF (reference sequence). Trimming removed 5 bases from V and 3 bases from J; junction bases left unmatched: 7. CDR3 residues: CATSGGTGDLYEQYF. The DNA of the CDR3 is TGTGCCACCAGCGGGGGGACAGGGGACCTCTACGAGCAGTACTTC.

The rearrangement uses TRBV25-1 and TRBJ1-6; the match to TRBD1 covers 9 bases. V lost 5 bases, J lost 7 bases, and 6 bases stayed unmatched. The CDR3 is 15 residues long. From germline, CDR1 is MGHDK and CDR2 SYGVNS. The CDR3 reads CASSLGTGTNSPLHF. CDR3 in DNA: TGTGCCAGCAGTCTTGGGACAGGGACCAATTCACCCCTCCACTTT.

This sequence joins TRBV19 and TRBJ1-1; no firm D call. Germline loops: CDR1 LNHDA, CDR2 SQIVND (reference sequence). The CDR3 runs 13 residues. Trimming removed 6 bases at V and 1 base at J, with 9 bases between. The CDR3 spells CASRWSTNTEAFF. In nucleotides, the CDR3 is TGTGCCAGTAGGTGGTCGACGAACACTGAAGCTTTCTTT. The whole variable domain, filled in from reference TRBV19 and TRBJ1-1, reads DGGITQSPKYLFRKEGQNVTLSCEQNLNHDAMYWYRQDPGQGLRLIYYSQIVNDFQKGDIAEGYSVSREKKESFPLTVTSAQKNPTAFYLCASRWSTNTEAFFGQGTRLTVV.

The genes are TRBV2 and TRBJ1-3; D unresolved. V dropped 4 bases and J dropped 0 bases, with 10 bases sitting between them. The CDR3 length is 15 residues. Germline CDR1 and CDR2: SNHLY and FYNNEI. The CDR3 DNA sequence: TGTGCCAGCAGTGGGCACTGGTACTCTGGAAACACCATATATTTT. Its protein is CASSGHWYSGNTIYF.